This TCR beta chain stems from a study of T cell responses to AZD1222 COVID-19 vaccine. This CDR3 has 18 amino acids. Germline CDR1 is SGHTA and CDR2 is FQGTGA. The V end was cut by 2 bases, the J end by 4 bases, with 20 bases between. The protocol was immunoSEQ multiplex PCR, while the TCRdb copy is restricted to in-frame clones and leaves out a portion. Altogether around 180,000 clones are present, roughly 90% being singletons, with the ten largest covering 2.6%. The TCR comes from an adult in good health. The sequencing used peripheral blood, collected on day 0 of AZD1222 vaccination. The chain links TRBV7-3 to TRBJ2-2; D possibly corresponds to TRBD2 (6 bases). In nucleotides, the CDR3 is TGTGCCAGCAGCTTAGATACTAGCCTGGGAGGTGGCACCGGGGAGCTGTTTTTT. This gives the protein CASSLDTSLGGGTGELFF.